The clone carrying this T cell receptor beta chain was seen a handful of times. Its antigen is still unknown. Germline V gives CDR1 SGHTA, CDR2 FQGNSA. The CDR3 sequence is 14 residues long. Trimming took 5 bases from V and 3 from J, leaving 11 bases between them. 5'RACE template switching added a universal primer site and UMIs to TCR cDNA. TCRdb reprocessed the 5' RACE reads via MiXCR and lists one record per CDR3 protein. This sample has 150,000 to 200,000 distinct CDR3 sequences, with around 8.5% found just once. This specimen comes from a study of T cells after yellow fever vaccination. Study outcomes and limitations: The presence of abundant clonotypes contaminating from the bulk population was possible in FACS-sorted repertoires.

This material consisted of CD8+ T cells sorted from PBMCs, taken 45 days after the yellow fever booster vaccination. V usage is TRBV7-2 and J usage is TRBJ2-1; D gene uncertain. This sequence originates from a man aged 18-30 years who received the YFV17D yellow fever vaccine. The CDR3 region has the DNA TGTGCCAGCAGCCCCCCTACGAGCTACAATGAGCAGTTCTTC. This encodes CASSPPTSYNEQFF.